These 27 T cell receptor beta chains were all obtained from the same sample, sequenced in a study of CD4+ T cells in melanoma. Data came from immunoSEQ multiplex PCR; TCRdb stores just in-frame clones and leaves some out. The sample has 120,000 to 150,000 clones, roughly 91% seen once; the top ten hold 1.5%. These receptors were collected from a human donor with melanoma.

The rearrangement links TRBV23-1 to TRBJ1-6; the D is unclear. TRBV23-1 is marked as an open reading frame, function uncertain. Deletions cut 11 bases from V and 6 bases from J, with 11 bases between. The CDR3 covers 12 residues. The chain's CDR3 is CAGERVNSPLHF. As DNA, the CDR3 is TGCGCCGGAGAGCGGGTTAATTCACCCCTCCACTTT.

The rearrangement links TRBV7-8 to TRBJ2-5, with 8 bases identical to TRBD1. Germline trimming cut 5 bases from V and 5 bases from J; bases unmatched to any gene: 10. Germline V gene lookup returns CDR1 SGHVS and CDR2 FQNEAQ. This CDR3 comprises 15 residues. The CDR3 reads CASSNGQGREETQYF. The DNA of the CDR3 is TGTGCCAGCAGCAACGGACAGGGACGGGAGGAGACCCAGTACTTC.

The CDR3 region has the DNA TGTGCCAGCAGCCCTGTCTCGGGTAGCGCGATAACCCAGTACTTC. Amino acid sequence: CASSPVSGSAITQYF. The rearrangement uses TRBV7-3 and TRBJ2-5; the D gene is possibly TRBD2 (5 bases). Germline-derived CDR1 and CDR2 are SGHTA and FQGTGA. CDR3 length equals 15 residues. Trimming cost V 5 bases and J 8 bases, with 21 bases left between them.

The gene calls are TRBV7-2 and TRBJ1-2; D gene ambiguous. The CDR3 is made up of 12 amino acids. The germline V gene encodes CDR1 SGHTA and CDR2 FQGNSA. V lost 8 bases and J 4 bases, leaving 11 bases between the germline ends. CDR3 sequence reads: CASFGLSYGYTF. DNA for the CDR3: TGTGCCAGCTTCGGCCTAAGCTATGGCTACACCTTC.

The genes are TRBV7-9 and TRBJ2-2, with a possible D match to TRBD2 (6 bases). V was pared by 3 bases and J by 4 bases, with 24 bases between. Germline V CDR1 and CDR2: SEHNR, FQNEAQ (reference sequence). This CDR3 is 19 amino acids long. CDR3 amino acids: CASSFDGGRGGLFTGELFF. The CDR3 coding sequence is TGTGCCAGCAGCTTCGACGGCGGGCGGGGTGGACTTTTCACCGGGGAGCTGTTTTTT.

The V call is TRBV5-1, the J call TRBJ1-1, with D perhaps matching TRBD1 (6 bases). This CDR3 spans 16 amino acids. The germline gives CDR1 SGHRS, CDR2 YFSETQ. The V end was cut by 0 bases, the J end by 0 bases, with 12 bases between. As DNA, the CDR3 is TGCGCCAGCAGCTTGGCCCCACAGGGCATGAACACTGAAGCTTTCTTT. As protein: CASSLAPQGMNTEAFF. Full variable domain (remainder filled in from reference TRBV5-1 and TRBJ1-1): KAGVTQTPRYLIKTRGQQVTLSCSPISGHRSVSWYQQTPGQGLQFLFEYFSETQRNKGNFPGRFSGRQFSNSRSEMNVSTLELGDSALYLCASSLAPQGMNTEAFFGQGTRLTVV.

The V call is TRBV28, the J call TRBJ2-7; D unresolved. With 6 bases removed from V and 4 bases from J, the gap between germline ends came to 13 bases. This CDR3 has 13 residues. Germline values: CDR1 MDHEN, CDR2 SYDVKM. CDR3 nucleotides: TGTGCCAGCAGGTCCCTGGGTGAGTACGAGCAGTACTTC. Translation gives CASRSLGEYEQYF. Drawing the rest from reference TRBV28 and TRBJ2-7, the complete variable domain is DVKVTQSSRYLVKRTGEKVFLECVQDMDHENMFWYRQDPGLGLRLIYFSYDVKMKEKGDIPEGYSVSREKKERFSLILESASTNQTSMYLCASRSLGEYEQYFGPGTRLTVT.

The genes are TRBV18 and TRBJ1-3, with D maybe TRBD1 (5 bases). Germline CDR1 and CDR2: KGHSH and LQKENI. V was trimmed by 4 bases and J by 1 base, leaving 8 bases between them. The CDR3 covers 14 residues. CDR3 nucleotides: TGTGCCAGCTCACAAGGGGTATCTGGAAACACCATATATTTT. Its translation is CASSQGVSGNTIYF. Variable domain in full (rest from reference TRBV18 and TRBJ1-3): NAGVMQNPRHLVRRRGQEARLRCSPMKGHSHVYWYRQLPEEGLKFMVYLQKENIIDESGMPKERFSAEFPKEGPSILRIQQVVRGDSAAYFCASSQGVSGNTIYFGEGSWLTVV.

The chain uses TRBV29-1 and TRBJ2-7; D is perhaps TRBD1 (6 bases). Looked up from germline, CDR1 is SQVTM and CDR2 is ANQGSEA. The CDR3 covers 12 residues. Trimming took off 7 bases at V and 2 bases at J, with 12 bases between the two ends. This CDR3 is CSARTEAYEQYF. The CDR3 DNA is TGCAGCGCCAGGACAGAAGCCTACGAGCAGTACTTC.

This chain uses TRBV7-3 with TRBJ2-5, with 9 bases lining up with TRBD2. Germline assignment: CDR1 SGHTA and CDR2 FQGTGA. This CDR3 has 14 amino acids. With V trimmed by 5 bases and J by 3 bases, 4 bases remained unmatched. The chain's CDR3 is CASSTSGGKETQYF. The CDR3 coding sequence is TGTGCCAGCAGCACAAGCGGGGGGAAAGAGACCCAGTACTTC.

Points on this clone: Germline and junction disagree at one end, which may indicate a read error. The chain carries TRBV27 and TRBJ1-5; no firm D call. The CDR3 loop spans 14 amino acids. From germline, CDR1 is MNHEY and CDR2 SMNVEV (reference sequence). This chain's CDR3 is CASSLARSKQPQHF. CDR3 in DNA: TGTGCCAGCAGTTTGGCCAGGAGCAAACAGCCCCAGCATTTT.

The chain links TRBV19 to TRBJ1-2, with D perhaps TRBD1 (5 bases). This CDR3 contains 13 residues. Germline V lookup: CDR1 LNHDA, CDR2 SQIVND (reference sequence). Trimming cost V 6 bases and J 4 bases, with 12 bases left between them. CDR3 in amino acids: CASSPGSLYGYTF. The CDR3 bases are TGTGCCAGTAGCCCAGGGAGTCTCTATGGCTACACCTTC.

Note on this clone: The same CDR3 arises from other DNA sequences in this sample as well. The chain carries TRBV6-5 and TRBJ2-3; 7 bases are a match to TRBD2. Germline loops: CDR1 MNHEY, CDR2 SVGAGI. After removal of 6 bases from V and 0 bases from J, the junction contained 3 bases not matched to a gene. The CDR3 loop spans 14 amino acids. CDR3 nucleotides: TGTGCCAGCAGACGAGCGGGGAGCACAGATACGCAGTATTTT. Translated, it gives CASRRAGSTDTQYF.

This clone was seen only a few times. This CDR3 is CSAGGVGEQYF. The CDR3 coding sequence is TGCAGTGCTGGAGGGGTGGGAGAGCAGTACTTC. The J gene is TRBJ2-7, the V gene TRBV20-1, with D maybe TRBD2 (6 bases). Per germline, CDR1 DFQATT and CDR2 SNEGSKA (reference sequence). The V and J ends lost 5 bases and 7 bases respectively, with 12 bases between them. The CDR3 is 11 residues long.

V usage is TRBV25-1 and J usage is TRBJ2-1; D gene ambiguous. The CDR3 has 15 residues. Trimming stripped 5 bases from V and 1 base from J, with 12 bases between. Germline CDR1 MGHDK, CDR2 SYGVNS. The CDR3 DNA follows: TGTGCCAGCAGTCCGACGGATAGATCCTACAATGAGCAGTTCTTC. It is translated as CASSPTDRSYNEQFF.

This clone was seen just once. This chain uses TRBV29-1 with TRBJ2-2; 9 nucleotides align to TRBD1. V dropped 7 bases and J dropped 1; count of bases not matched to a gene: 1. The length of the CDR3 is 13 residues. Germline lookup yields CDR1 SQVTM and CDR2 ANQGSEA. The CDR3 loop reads CSAGQGNTGELFF. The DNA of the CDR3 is TGCAGCGCGGGACAGGGGAACACCGGGGAGCTGTTTTTT.

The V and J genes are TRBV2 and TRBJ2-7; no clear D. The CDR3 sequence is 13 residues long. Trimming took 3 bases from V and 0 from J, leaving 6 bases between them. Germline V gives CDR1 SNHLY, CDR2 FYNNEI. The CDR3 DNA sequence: TGTGCCAGCAGTGATTTTATCTCCTACGAGCAGTACTTC. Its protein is CASSDFISYEQYF. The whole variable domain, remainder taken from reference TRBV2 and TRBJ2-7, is EPEVTQTPSHQVTQMGQEVILRCVPISNHLYFYWYRQILGQKVEFLVSFYNNEISEKSEIFDDQFSVERPDGSNFTLKIRSTKLEDSAMYFCASSDFISYEQYFGPGTRLTVT.

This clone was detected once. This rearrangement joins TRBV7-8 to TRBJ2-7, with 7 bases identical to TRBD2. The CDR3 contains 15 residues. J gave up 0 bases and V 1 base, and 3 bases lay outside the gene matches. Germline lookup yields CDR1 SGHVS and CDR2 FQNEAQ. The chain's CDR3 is CASSLELALSYEQYF. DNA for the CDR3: TGTGCCAGCAGCTTAGAACTAGCGCTCTCCTACGAGCAGTACTTC.

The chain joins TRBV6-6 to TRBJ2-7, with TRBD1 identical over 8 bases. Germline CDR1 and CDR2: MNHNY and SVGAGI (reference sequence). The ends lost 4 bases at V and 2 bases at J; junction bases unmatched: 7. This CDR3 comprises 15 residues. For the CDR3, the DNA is TGTGCCAGCAGTTTCGGACAGGGCCCTACCTACGAGCAGTACTTC. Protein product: CASSFGQGPTYEQYF.

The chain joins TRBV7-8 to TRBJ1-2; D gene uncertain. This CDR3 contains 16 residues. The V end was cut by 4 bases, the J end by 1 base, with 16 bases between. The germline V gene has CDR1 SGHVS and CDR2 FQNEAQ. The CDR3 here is CASSSAPGLFNYGYTF. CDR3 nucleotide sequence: TGTGCCAGCAGCTCCGCACCGGGCTTATTTAACTATGGCTACACCTTC. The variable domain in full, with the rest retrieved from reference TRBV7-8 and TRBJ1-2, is GAGVSQSPRYKVAKRGQDVALRCDPISGHVSLFWYQQALGQGPEFLTYFQNEAQLDKSGLPSDRFFAERPEGSVSTLKIQRTQQEDSAVYLCASSSAPGLFNYGYTFGSGTRLTVV.

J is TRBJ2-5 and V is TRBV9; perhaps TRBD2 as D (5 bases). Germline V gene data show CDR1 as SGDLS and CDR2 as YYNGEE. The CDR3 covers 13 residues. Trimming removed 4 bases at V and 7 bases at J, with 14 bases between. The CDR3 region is CASSPGLPGTQYF. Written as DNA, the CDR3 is TGTGCCAGCAGCCCAGGACTCCCTGGGACCCAGTACTTC. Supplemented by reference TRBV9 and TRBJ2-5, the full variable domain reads DSGVTQTPKHLITATGQRVTLRCSPRSGDLSVYWYQQSLDQGLQFLIQYYNGEERAKGNILERFSAQQFPDLHSELNLSSLELGDSALYFCASSPGLPGTQYFGPGTRLLVL.

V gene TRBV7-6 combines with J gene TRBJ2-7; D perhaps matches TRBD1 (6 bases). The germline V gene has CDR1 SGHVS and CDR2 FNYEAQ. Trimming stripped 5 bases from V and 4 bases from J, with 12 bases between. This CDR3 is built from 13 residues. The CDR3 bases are TGTGCCAGCAGCCAAACGACAGGTTACGAGCAGTACTTC. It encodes CASSQTTGYEQYF.

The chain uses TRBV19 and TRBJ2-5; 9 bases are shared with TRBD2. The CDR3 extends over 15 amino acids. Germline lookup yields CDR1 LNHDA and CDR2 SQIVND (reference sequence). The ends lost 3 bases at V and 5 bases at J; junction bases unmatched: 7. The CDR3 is CASSIGLAGYETQYF. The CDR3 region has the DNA TGTGCCAGTAGTATCGGGCTAGCGGGGTACGAGACCCAGTACTTC. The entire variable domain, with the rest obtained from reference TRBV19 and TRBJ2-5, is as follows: DGGITQSPKYLFRKEGQNVTLSCEQNLNHDAMYWYRQDPGQGLRLIYYSQIVNDFQKGDIAEGYSVSREKKESFPLTVTSAQKNPTAFYLCASSIGLAGYETQYFGPGTRLLVL.

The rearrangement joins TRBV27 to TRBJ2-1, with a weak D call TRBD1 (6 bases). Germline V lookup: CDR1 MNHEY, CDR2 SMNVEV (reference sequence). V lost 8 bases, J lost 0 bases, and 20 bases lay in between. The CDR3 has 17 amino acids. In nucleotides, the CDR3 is TGTGCCAGCGCGGACAGCCAGCAACTTAGCTCCTACAATGAGCAGTTCTTC. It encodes CASADSQQLSSYNEQFF.

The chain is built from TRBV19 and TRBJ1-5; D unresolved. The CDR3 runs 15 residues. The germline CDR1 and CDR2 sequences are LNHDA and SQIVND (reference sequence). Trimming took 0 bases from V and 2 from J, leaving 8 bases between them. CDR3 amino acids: CASSIEATGNQPQHF. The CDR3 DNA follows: TGTGCCAGTAGTATAGAAGCAACAGGCAATCAGCCCCAGCATTTT.

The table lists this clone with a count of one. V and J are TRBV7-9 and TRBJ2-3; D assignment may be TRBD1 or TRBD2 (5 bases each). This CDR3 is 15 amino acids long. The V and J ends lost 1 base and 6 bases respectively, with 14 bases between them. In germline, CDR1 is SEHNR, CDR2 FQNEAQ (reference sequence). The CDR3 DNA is TGTGCCAGCAGCTTAGGGTCCGGGGCGTCGGATACGCAGTATTTT. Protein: CASSLGSGASDTQYF.

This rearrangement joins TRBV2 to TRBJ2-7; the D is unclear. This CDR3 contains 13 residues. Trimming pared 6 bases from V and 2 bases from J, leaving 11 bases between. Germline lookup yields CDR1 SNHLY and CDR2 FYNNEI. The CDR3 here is CASSLPPTYEQYF. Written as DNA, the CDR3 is TGTGCCAGCAGCCTACCCCCAACCTACGAGCAGTACTTC.